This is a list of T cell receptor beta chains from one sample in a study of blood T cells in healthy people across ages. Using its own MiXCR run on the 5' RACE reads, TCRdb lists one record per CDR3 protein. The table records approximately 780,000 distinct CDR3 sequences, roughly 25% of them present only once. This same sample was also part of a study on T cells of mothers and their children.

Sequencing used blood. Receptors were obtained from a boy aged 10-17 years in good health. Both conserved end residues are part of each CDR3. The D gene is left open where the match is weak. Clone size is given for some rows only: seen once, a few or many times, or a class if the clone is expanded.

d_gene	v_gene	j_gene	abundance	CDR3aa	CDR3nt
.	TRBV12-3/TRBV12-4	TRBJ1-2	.	CASSLPTTRGKGYGYTF	TGTGCCAGCAGTTTACCGACAACCAGGGGAAAGGGCTATGGCTACACCTTC
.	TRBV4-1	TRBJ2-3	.	CASSVGPDGTDTQYF	TGCGCCAGCAGTGTAGGACCGGACGGCACAGATACGCAGTATTTT
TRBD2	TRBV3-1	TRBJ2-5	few	CASSQGTSGALQETQYF	TGTGCCAGCAGCCAAGGTACTAGCGGGGCCCTCCAAGAGACCCAGTACTTC
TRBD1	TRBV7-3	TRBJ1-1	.	CASSFRGVSDRGHEAFF	TGTGCCAGCAGCTTTCGGGGGGTTTCCGACAGGGGACATGAAGCTTTCTTT
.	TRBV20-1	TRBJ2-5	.	CSARDIRGAPEETQYF	TGCAGTGCTAGAGATATTAGGGGGGCCCCCGAAGAGACCCAGTACTTC
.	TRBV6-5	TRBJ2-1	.	CASSLPTRGGHNEQFF	TGTGCCAGCAGTTTACCGACTCGGGGAGGACACAATGAGCAGTTCTTC
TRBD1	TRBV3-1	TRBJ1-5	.	CASNHSGTGNQPQHF	TGTGCCAGCAACCATTCAGGGACAGGGAATCAGCCCCAGCATTTT
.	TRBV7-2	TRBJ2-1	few	CASSLTKYNEQFF	TGTGCCAGCAGCTTGACTAAATACAATGAGCAGTTCTTC
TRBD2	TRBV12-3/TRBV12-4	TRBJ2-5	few	CASTRTSPETQYF	TGTGCCAGCACCCGGACTAGTCCGGAGACCCAGTACTTC
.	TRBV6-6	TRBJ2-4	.	CASSYRTNSRQYF	TGTGCCAGCAGTTACCGCACCAACTCCAGGCAGTACTTC
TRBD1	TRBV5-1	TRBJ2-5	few	CASSVQGTETQYF	TGCGCCAGCAGCGTACAGGGGACGGAGACCCAGTACTTC
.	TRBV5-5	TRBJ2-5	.	CASSENREQYF	TGTGCCAGCAGCGAGAACAGGGAGCAGTACTTC
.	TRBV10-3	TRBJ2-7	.	CAISESGRPYEQYF	TGTGCCATCAGTGAGTCGGGACGGCCCTACGAGCAGTACTTC